The subject of this entry is one T cell receptor beta chain. The sample comes from a study of T cell changes during pregnancy in multiple sclerosis. Method: immunoSEQ multiplex PCR; TCRdb's copy keeps in-frame clones and lacks some. The sample holds 75,000 to 100,000 clones, about nine tenths seen once. This CDR3 region has 15 residues. The V gene's germline CDR1 is MNHNY and CDR2 SVGAGI (reference sequence). Trimming left V 0 bases short and J 5 bases short, with 10 bases between. The chain couples TRBV6-6 to TRBJ2-2; no clear D. Sequencing used peripheral blood, obtained in the second trimester of pregnancy. The TCR was taken from a female donor in good health, enrolled as a control in a pregnancy study. CDR3 sequence reads: CASSYSQVQTGELFF. CDR3 in DNA: TGTGCCAGCAGTTACTCGCAGGTCCAAACCGGGGAGCTGTTTTTT.